The next 23 T cell receptor beta chains were all read from a single sample in a study of T-cell reconstitution after alpha-beta-depleted transplantation in children. Preparation of the TCRbeta library was carried out with unique molecular identifiers. MiXCR, applied by TCRdb to the PCR reads, yields one record per CDR3 protein. The repertoire holds 420,000 or so distinct CDR3 sequences, with roughly a tenth as singletons. Sequenced material: PBMCs from the stem cell graft donor, taken from the stem cell graft. The source is a human donor who donated a stem cell graft to a child with acute myeloid leukemia.

The table lists this clonotype with many counts. The chain has TRBV14 and TRBJ2-2; D assignment may be TRBD1 or TRBD2 (6 bases each). Trimming pared 0 bases from V and 4 bases from J, leaving 15 bases between. Germline assignment: CDR1 SGHDN and CDR2 FVKESK. The CDR3 totals 17 residues. The CDR3 here is CASSQDYGRGGTGELFF. The CDR3 coding sequence is TGTGCCAGCAGCCAAGATTACGGCAGGGGAGGCACCGGGGAGCTGTTTTTT.

Ten or more counts support this clonotype. The chain couples TRBV5-5 to TRBJ2-2; D is unresolved. CDR3 length: 18 amino acids. With 4 bases removed from V and 0 bases from J, the gap between germline ends came to 19 bases. Germline V gene lookup returns CDR1 SGHKS and CDR2 YYEKEE (reference sequence). CDR3 in DNA: TGTGCCAGCAGCAAGACCATAGCTGATACCTCGAACACCGGGGAGCTGTTTTTT. Translation: CASSKTIADTSNTGELFF.

Points on this clonotype: A read error may produce the germline difference seen at one junction end. The chain has TRBV9 and TRBJ2-1; the D call may be TRBD1 or TRBD2 (5 bases each). The germline gives CDR1 SGDLS, CDR2 YYNGEE. The CDR3 is made up of 15 amino acids. In nucleotides, the CDR3 is TGTGCCAGCAGCGTCGAGGGGTCGGGGTACAATGTGCAGTTCTTC. This codes for CASSVEGSGYNVQFF.

This clonotype appeared many times. The chain uses TRBV14 and TRBJ1-1, with TRBD1 matching 8 bases. CDR1 and CDR2 from the germline V gene are SGHDN and FVKESK. J gave up 11 bases and V 1 base, and 3 bases lay outside the gene matches. CDR3 length equals 12 residues. The CDR3, as DNA: TGTGCCAGCAGCCAAGGGACAGGGCGGGCTTTCTTT. Its protein is CASSQGTGRAFF.

Concerning this clonotype: A much larger clone differs from this one at a single base, so this may be a read error. This rearrangement joins TRBV20-1 to TRBJ2-7; a possible D gene is TRBD1 (6 bases). Germline assignment: CDR1 DFQATT and CDR2 SNEGSKA (reference sequence). The V end was cut by 3 bases, the J end by 6 bases, with 9 bases between. The CDR3 covers 11 residues. The CDR3 nucleotides are TGCAGTGCTAGTGGACAGTGCGAGCAGTACTTC. This codes for CSASGQCEQYF.

This clonotype was seen repeatedly, ten times or more. The chain carries TRBV29-1 and TRBJ2-7; the D gene is possibly TRBD2 (5 bases). CDR1 and CDR2 from the germline V gene are SQVTM and ANQGSEA. Trimming took off 6 bases at V and 0 bases at J, with 9 bases between the two ends. This CDR3 contains 12 residues. This CDR3 is CSVVSGSYEQYF. For the CDR3, the DNA is TGCAGCGTCGTAAGCGGCTCCTACGAGCAGTACTTC.

There are a few counts of this clonotype. This chain uses TRBV5-1 with TRBJ1-2; 7 bases line up with TRBD1. CDR3 length: 15 residues. In germline, CDR1 is SGHRS, CDR2 YFSETQ. The J segment lost 7 bases and the V segment lost 0 bases, leaving 9 bases of the junction unmatched. In DNA form, the CDR3 reads TGCGCCAGCAGCTTGGATTCAGGGGGGGCCACTGGCTACACCTTC. Translation gives CASSLDSGGATGYTF.

This clonotype has only a few counts. The chain employs TRBV9 and TRBJ2-2, with 8 bases aligning to TRBD2. V shed 4 bases, J shed 8 bases, and the junction held 13 bases outside the gene matches. This CDR3 contains 16 residues. Germline V gives CDR1 SGDLS, CDR2 YYNGEE. CDR3 loop: CASSPRASGPRGELFF. The CDR3 DNA sequence: TGTGCCAGCAGCCCCCGGGCTAGCGGGCCAAGGGGGGAGCTGTTTTTT.

The rearrangement links TRBV20-1 to TRBJ1-3; D remains unclear. CDR3 length: 13 residues. Trimming cost V 3 bases and J 4 bases, with 10 bases left between them. Germline V gives CDR1 DFQATT, CDR2 SNEGSKA (reference sequence). Written as DNA, the CDR3 is TGCAGTGCTAGTTTCGAAGGGGGAAACACCATATATTTT. Amino acid sequence: CSASFEGGNTIYF.

This clonotype showed up just a few times. This sequence joins TRBV29-1 and TRBJ1-1, with 12 bases identical to TRBD1. CDR1 is SQVTM and CDR2 is ANQGSEA in the germline V gene. V was clipped by 7 bases and J by 9 bases; unmatched bases: 12. The CDR3 loop spans 14 amino acids. CDR3 sequence (DNA): TGCAGCGAAGAGCCCGCGGGACAGGGGGCTAAAGCTTTCTTT. Translating it yields CSEEPAGQGAKAFF.

The sample holds a few counts of this clonotype. The chain couples TRBV7-3 to TRBJ2-2, with TRBD2 matching 10 bases. The length of the CDR3 is 15 residues. The V gene end was trimmed by 4 bases and the J gene end by 7 bases; junction bases not matched to a gene: 6. The germline V gene has CDR1 SGHTA and CDR2 FQGTGA. The CDR3 spells CASSSTSGQGGELFF. The CDR3 DNA is TGTGCCAGCAGCTCGACTAGCGGGCAAGGCGGGGAGCTGTTTTTT.

This rearrangement joins TRBV30 to TRBJ1-1; weak D call: TRBD1 (6 bases). V lost 0 bases, J lost 2 bases, and 7 bases lay in between. The CDR3 loop spans 13 amino acids. The germline V gene has CDR1 GTSNPN and CDR2 SVGIG (reference sequence). The CDR3 DNA is TGTGCCTGGAGTGTACAGGGAAACACTGAAGCTTTCTTT. It encodes CAWSVQGNTEAFF.

This clonotype has ten or more counts. The CDR3 spells CASSQTSGGAADTQYF. In nucleotides, the CDR3 is TGCGCCAGCAGCCAAACTAGCGGGGGGGCCGCAGATACGCAGTATTTT. The gene calls are TRBV5-1 and TRBJ2-3, with 13 bases fitting TRBD2. This CDR3 region has 16 residues. V lost 4 bases and J lost 4; bases outside the gene matches: 6. CDR1 and CDR2 from the germline V gene are SGHRS and YFSETQ.

This clonotype occurred many times. The V call is TRBV29-1, the J call TRBJ2-5; 7 bases are shared with TRBD1. This CDR3 has 13 residues. Germline CDR1 is SQVTM and CDR2 is ANQGSEA. The V gene end was trimmed by 3 bases and the J gene end by 5 bases; junction bases not matched to a gene: 6. CDR3 in amino acids: CSVDDRVVETQYF. The CDR3 nucleotides are TGCAGCGTTGATGACAGGGTGGTGGAGACCCAGTACTTC.

J is TRBJ2-1 and V is TRBV25-1; no reliable D call. The ends were cut back, 4 bases at V and 7 bases at J, with 5 bases in the middle. CDR3 length: 11 amino acids. Germline CDR1 MGHDK, CDR2 SYGVNS. For the CDR3, the DNA is TGTGCCAGCAGTGGGGCTAATGAGCAGTTCTTC. Translating gives CASSGANEQFF.

In its sample, this clonotype was seen many times. CDR3 DNA sequence: TGTGCCAGCAGTTTCCCGATTCCAGATACGCAGTATTTT. It is translated as CASSFPIPDTQYF. The chain is built from TRBV12-3 or TRBV12-4 and TRBJ2-3; D uncertain. Trimming left V 3 bases short and J 4 bases short, with 8 bases between. The length of the CDR3 is 13 residues.

The J gene is TRBJ2-5, the V gene TRBV28; 12 nucleotides match TRBD2. This CDR3 comprises 15 residues. Germline loops: CDR1 MDHEN, CDR2 SYDVKM. Losses at the gene ends were 5 bases for V and 3 bases for J; bases not matched to a gene: 4. The CDR3 region is CASSLAGGTKETQYF. CDR3 nucleotide sequence: TGTGCCAGCAGTCTAGCGGGAGGGACGAAAGAGACCCAGTACTTC.

This clonotype was seen only a few times. The chain has TRBV3-1 and TRBJ2-1; perhaps TRBD1 as D (6 bases). V lost 2 bases and J lost 6, with 17 bases in between. The germline CDR1 and CDR2 sequences are LGHDT and YNNKEL (reference sequence). This CDR3 has 16 residues. The CDR3 loop is CASSQPVGAGLNEQFF. The CDR3 region has the DNA TGTGCCAGCAGCCAACCGGTGGGGGCCGGTCTCAATGAGCAGTTCTTC.

This clonotype was found many times. The V gene is TRBV7-9, the J gene TRBJ1-2; D remains ambiguous. Germline assignment: CDR1 SEHNR and CDR2 FQNEAQ (reference sequence). V lost 5 bases to trimming and J lost 0 bases, with 13 bases between them. There are 15 residues in the CDR3. CDR3 protein: CASSPRTTSNYGYTF. CDR3 nucleotides: TGTGCCAGCAGCCCAAGGACCACCTCTAACTATGGCTACACCTTC. Based on the CDR3 plus reference TRBV7-9 and TRBJ1-2, the full variable domain is DTGVSQNPRHKITKRGQNVTFRCDPISEHNRLYWYRQTLGQGPEFLTYFQNEAQLEKSRLLSDRFSAERPKGSFSTLEIQRTEQGDSAMYLCASSPRTTSNYGYTFGSGTRLTVV.

This clonotype has just a few counts. The genes are TRBV27 and TRBJ2-5; 7 bases fit TRBD2. The CDR3 has 17 residues. V shed 0 bases and J 5 bases; nucleotides not matched to a gene: 12. The germline gives CDR1 MNHEY, CDR2 SMNVEV (reference sequence). The CDR3 loop is CASSLSGGSAGWETQYF. The DNA of the CDR3 is TGTGCCAGCAGTTTATCAGGCGGGAGTGCAGGCTGGGAGACCCAGTACTTC.

This clonotype was counted only a few times. The chain combines TRBV25-1 with TRBJ2-3, with D perhaps assigned TRBD1 or TRBD2 (5 bases each). Germline loops: CDR1 MGHDK, CDR2 SYGVNS. This CDR3 spans 14 amino acids. Trimming cost V 7 bases and J 4 bases, with 15 bases left between them. The CDR3: CASTSGTAADTQYF. CDR3 in DNA: TGTGCCAGCACTTCCGGGACCGCGGCAGATACGCAGTATTTT.

This clonotype was seen only a few times. This chain joins TRBV6-1 and TRBJ2-3; TRBD1 or TRBD2 may be the D gene (6 bases each). Germline V gene sequence: CDR1 MNHNS, CDR2 SASEGT. The length of the CDR3 is 15 residues. With 3 bases removed from V and 3 bases from J, the gap between germline ends came to 13 bases. CDR3 residues: CASSESWGATDTQYF. The DNA for the CDR3 is TGTGCCAGCAGTGAGTCGTGGGGGGCGACAGATACGCAGTATTTT.

The rearrangement links TRBV12-5 to TRBJ1-5; D is perhaps TRBD1 (6 bases). The length of the CDR3 is 15 residues. Trimming removed 3 bases at V and 9 bases at J, with 18 bases between. Germline V gene sequence: CDR1 LGHNT, CDR2 FRNRAP. The CDR3 nucleotides read TGTGCTAGTGGTTTCATAACAGGGCCCCGGCGGCCCCAGCATTTT. It encodes CASGFITGPRRPQHF. Full variable domain (rest looked up from reference TRBV12-5 and TRBJ1-5): DARVTQTPRHKVTEMGQEVTMRCQPILGHNTVFWYRQTMMQGLELLAYFRNRAPLDDSGMPKDRFSAEMPDATLATLKIQPSEPRDSAVYFCASGFITGPRRPQHFGDGTRLSIL.